Following are 24 T cell receptor beta chains from one sample sequenced in a study of cytomegalovirus exposure and HLA in healthy donors. PCR primers comprised 60 Vbeta and 13 Jbeta primers. Assay: immunoSEQ multiplex PCR; the TCRdb copy retains only in-frame clones and omits some. Among about 200,000 clones, 70% to 85% were seen once, and the ten largest hold less than 2%. What was sequenced was PBMCs. The receptors were gathered from a man aged 45-65 years in good health and CMV-seronegative.

V and J are TRBV18 and TRBJ2-7, with D possibly being TRBD1 (6 bases). Germline loops: CDR1 KGHSH, CDR2 LQKENI. The CDR3 loop spans 14 amino acids. The V and J ends lost 3 bases and 5 bases respectively, with 14 bases between them. The CDR3 reads CASSPTGTDHEQYF. The CDR3 DNA reads as TGTGCCAGCTCACCGACAGGCACGGACCACGAGCAGTACTTC.

The chain employs TRBV4-1 and TRBJ1-5; D is ambiguous. CDR3 length equals 19 residues. The germline V gene encodes CDR1 MGHRA and CDR2 YSYEKL. The V end was cut by 0 bases, the J end by 3 bases, with 21 bases between. CDR3 coding DNA: TGCGCCAGCAGCCAAGATGTAGAAGAGACTCGTCCGGTCAATCAGCCCCAGCATTTT. Amino acid sequence: CASSQDVEETRPVNQPQHF.

The chain has TRBV13 and TRBJ2-1; the D is unclear. The CDR3 has 14 amino acids. With 0 bases removed from V and 0 bases from J, the gap between germline ends came to 3 bases. Germline V gene sequence: CDR1 PRHDT, CDR2 FYEKMQ (reference sequence). The CDR3 DNA follows: TGTGCCAGCAGCTTAGGGTACTCCTACAATGAGCAGTTCTTC. Translating it yields CASSLGYSYNEQFF.

This chain uses TRBV5-6 with TRBJ2-1; 11 nucleotides align to TRBD2. Germline V CDR1 and CDR2: SGHDT, YYEEEE. Trimming cost V 0 bases and J 7 bases; bases outside gene matches: 6. The CDR3 consists of 16 residues. The CDR3, as DNA: TGTGCCAGCAGCTTGGATAGCGGGAGGGCCCTTAATGAGCAGTTCTTC. This codes for CASSLDSGRALNEQFF.

Only a few counts were recorded for this clone. The chain joins TRBV25-1 to TRBJ2-4; weak D call: TRBD1 (7 bases). V lost 1 base and J 14 bases, leaving 12 bases between the germline ends. CDR1 MGHDK and CDR2 SYGVNS come from the germline V gene. This CDR3 region has 12 residues. CDR3 protein: CASSESPGGKYF. The CDR3 DNA sequence: TGTGCCAGCAGTGAATCCCCAGGGGGGAAGTACTTC.

V and J are TRBV28 and TRBJ1-4, with a tentative D call TRBD1 (6 bases). From germline, CDR1 is MDHEN and CDR2 SYDVKM. The CDR3 spans 11 residues. The V and J ends lost 11 bases and 7 bases respectively, with 11 bases between them. CDR3 coding DNA: TGTGCCGGGGGCAGGGGTGAAAAACTGTTTTTT. It specifies CAGGRGEKLFF.

This clone showed up just once. Additional DNA sequences in this sample encode the identical CDR3. The genes are TRBV2 and TRBJ2-7; D is possibly TRBD2 (5 bases). This CDR3 spans 14 amino acids. Per the germline V gene, CDR1 is SNHLY and CDR2 is FYNNEI. The ends were cut back, 9 bases at V and 1 base at J, with 16 bases in the middle. CDR3 sequence reads: CASLREHSSYEQYF. Here the CDR3 DNA reads TGTGCCAGTTTGAGGGAACACAGTTCCTACGAGCAGTACTTC. Full variable domain (rest looked up from reference TRBV2 and TRBJ2-7): EPEVTQTPSHQVTQMGQEVILRCVPISNHLYFYWYRQILGQKVEFLVSFYNNEISEKSEIFDDQFSVERPDGSNFTLKIRSTKLEDSAMYFCASLREHSSYEQYFGPGTRLTVT.

The chain uses TRBV19 and TRBJ2-1, with unresolved D. This CDR3 region has 14 residues. Trimming took off 3 bases at V and 4 bases at J, with 10 bases between the two ends. Germline V lookup: CDR1 LNHDA, CDR2 SQIVND (reference sequence). The CDR3 reads CASSMSLYYNEQFF. The DNA of the CDR3 is TGTGCCAGTAGTATGAGCCTATATTACAATGAGCAGTTCTTC.

The rearrangement links TRBV5-4 to TRBJ1-1; 7 bases line up with TRBD1. From germline, CDR1 is SGHNT and CDR2 YYREEE (reference sequence). V trimming: 4 bases; J trimming: 10 bases; junction bases outside the gene matches: 10. The CDR3 has 13 residues. CDR3 coding DNA: TGTGCCAGCAGCGTGGGACAGCGCTCGGGAGCTTTCTTT. Translation: CASSVGQRSGAFF.

The chain is built from TRBV6-5 and TRBJ2-7; 8 bases agree with TRBD1. With 7 bases clipped from V and 4 bases from J, the junction kept 9 bases outside the gene matches. The CDR3 runs to 14 residues. Germline values: CDR1 MNHEY, CDR2 SVGAGI. CDR3 sequence (DNA): TGTGCCAGCACCTGGACAGGGTCCACGTACGAGCAGTACTTC. It is translated as CASTWTGSTYEQYF.

This chain connects TRBV7-3 to TRBJ2-5, with a possible D match to TRBD1 (5 bases). V was clipped by 2 bases and J by 2 bases, with 9 bases between them. The CDR3 loop spans 14 amino acids. The germline gives CDR1 SGHTA, CDR2 FQGTGA. The CDR3 sequence: CASSLSPGQETQYF. CDR3 coding DNA: TGTGCCAGCAGCTTATCCCCAGGGCAAGAGACCCAGTACTTC.

In regard to this clone: The junction differs from germline at one of its ends, possibly a read error. The chain carries TRBV7-9 and TRBJ2-2; 8 bases map to TRBD1. Germline V gene data show CDR1 as SEHNR and CDR2 as FQNEAQ (reference sequence). This CDR3 region has 18 residues. The DNA for the CDR3 is TGTTCCAGCAGCCGGTCCGGGACAGGAGGGCGGAACACCGGGGAGCTGTTTTTT. Translation: CSSSRSGTGGRNTGELFF.

This chain uses TRBV4-1 with TRBJ2-5; the match to TRBD1 covers 11 bases. This CDR3 is built from 15 residues. Germline V gene sequence: CDR1 MGHRA, CDR2 YSYEKL. Losses at the gene ends were 6 bases for V and 5 bases for J; bases not matched to a gene: 8. CDR3 bases: TGCGCCAGCAGTCGGACAGGGGGCGCCGGGGAGACCCAGTACTTC. This sequence encodes CASSRTGGAGETQYF.

The V gene is TRBV5-5, the J gene TRBJ1-6; possible D gene TRBD1, 5 bases. Trimming removed 0 bases from V and 9 bases from J, with 16 bases in between. Germline V CDR1 and CDR2: SGHKS, YYEKEE (reference sequence). CDR3 length: 16 residues. CDR3 DNA sequence: TGTGCCAGCAGCTTGGAGGATACAGGAGGGAGTTCACCCCTCCACTTT. Protein: CASSLEDTGGSSPLHF.

A single count supports this clone. The V gene is TRBV5-1, the J gene TRBJ2-7; TRBD1 aligns across 9 bases. Germline values: CDR1 SGHRS, CDR2 YFSETQ. The CDR3 has 14 residues. Trimming at V came to 9 bases and at J to 7 bases, leaving 14 bases not matched to a gene. CDR3 sequence (DNA): TGCGCCACTTCGACGGGACAGGGACTACTTGAGCAGTACTTC. As protein: CATSTGQGLLEQYF.

As regards this clone: This sample also contains other DNA sequences that code for the same CDR3. This chain joins TRBV5-1 and TRBJ2-5; TRBD1 might be the D (6 bases). CDR3 length equals 13 residues. Germline CDR1 reads SGHRS; CDR2 reads YFSETQ. V dropped 2 bases and J dropped 5 bases, with 10 bases sitting between them. The CDR3 DNA follows: TGCGCCAGCAGCTTACAGGGTGAGGAGACCCAGTACTTC. Translating gives CASSLQGEETQYF.

The V and J genes are TRBV5-4 and TRBJ1-2; 7 bases are a match to TRBD1. CDR3 length: 13 amino acids. Germline CDR1 and CDR2: SGHNT and YYREEE (reference sequence). The V gene end was trimmed by 0 bases and the J gene end by 8 bases; junction bases not matched to a gene: 4. CDR3 sequence: CASSLEGGKGYTF. The CDR3 DNA reads as TGTGCCAGCAGCTTGGAAGGGGGCAAAGGCTACACCTTC. The complete variable domain, with remaining parts taken from reference TRBV5-4 and TRBJ1-2, reads ETGVTQSPTHLIKTRGQQVTLRCSSQSGHNTVSWYQQALGQGPQFIFQYYREEENGRGNFPPRFSGLQFPNYSSELNVNALELDDSALYLCASSLEGGKGYTFGSGTRLTVV.

The chain couples TRBV10-2 to TRBJ1-2; no clear D gene. The V gene's germline CDR1 is WSHSY and CDR2 SAAADI. CDR3 length: 19 residues. Deletions cut 0 bases from V and 3 bases from J, with 23 bases between. The CDR3 loop reads CASSESRAGILWYDYGYTF. DNA of the CDR3: TGCGCCAGCAGTGAGTCGAGGGCCGGGATCCTCTGGTACGACTATGGCTACACCTTC.

This clone came up once. The chain carries TRBV15 and TRBJ2-2, with 8 nucleotides matching TRBD2. The ends lost 5 bases at V and 7 bases at J; junction bases unmatched: 15. The CDR3 totals 17 residues. Germline values: CDR1 LNHNV, CDR2 YYDKDF (reference sequence). The CDR3 region has the DNA TGTGCCACCAGCGAAACCCCCGGGGGGGGGCTCGGCGGGGAGCTGTTTTTT. Translation: CATSETPGGGLGGELFF. The full variable domain, in which reference TRBV15 and TRBJ2-2 provide the parts outside the CDR3, is DAMVIQNPRYQVTQFGKPVTLSCSQTLNHNVMYWYQQKSSQAPKLLFHYYDKDFNNEADTPDNFQSRRPNTSFCFLDIRSPGLGDTAMYLCATSETPGGGLGGELFFGEGSRLTVL.

On this clone itself: The conserved closing phenylalanine or tryptophan is absent in this CDR3, likely reflecting a read error. The V gene is TRBV4-2, the J gene TRBJ2-7; the match to TRBD1 covers 7 bases. This CDR3 spans 16 amino acids. Per the germline V gene, CDR1 is LGHNA and CDR2 is YNFKEQ. V shed 4 bases and J 2 bases; nucleotides not matched to a gene: 11. The CDR3 loop reads CASSPDRQGNAYEQYL. CDR3 sequence (DNA): TGTGCCAGCAGCCCCGATCGACAGGGTAACGCCTACGAGCAGTACCTC.

This clone was counted once. The chain links TRBV9 to TRBJ2-1; D is undetermined. V gave up 4 bases and J gave up 3 bases, with 20 bases separating them. This CDR3 is 17 amino acids long. Germline loops: CDR1 SGDLS, CDR2 YYNGEE. The CDR3 protein is CASSPYLGVRSYNEQFF. CDR3 nucleotides: TGTGCCAGCAGCCCCTACCTCGGAGTCCGGAGCTACAATGAGCAGTTCTTC. Supplemented by reference TRBV9 and TRBJ2-1, the full variable domain reads DSGVTQTPKHLITATGQRVTLRCSPRSGDLSVYWYQQSLDQGLQFLIQYYNGEERAKGNILERFSAQQFPDLHSELNLSSLELGDSALYFCASSPYLGVRSYNEQFFGPGTRLTVL.

This chain links TRBV28 with TRBJ2-2; weak D call: TRBD1 (6 bases). CDR1 is MDHEN, CDR2 SYDVKM, per germline. V dropped 10 bases and J dropped 2 bases, with 20 bases sitting between them. This CDR3 is 16 amino acids long. DNA of the CDR3: TGTGCCAACCAACGGGCCGGACAGCCAAACACCGGGGAGCTGTTTTTT. Translating gives CANQRAGQPNTGELFF.

The V call is TRBV4-1, the J call TRBJ1-1; 8 nucleotides line up with TRBD1. This CDR3 region has 14 residues. The germline V gene encodes CDR1 MGHRA and CDR2 YSYEKL. With V trimmed by 4 bases and J by 5 bases, 6 bases remained unmatched. CDR3 region: CASSLRGRETEAFF. Here the CDR3 DNA reads TGCGCCAGCAGCCTCAGGGGGCGCGAGACTGAAGCTTTCTTT.

The CDR3 loop reads CASSLRQGSSGNTIYF. CDR3 DNA sequence: TGTGCCAGCAGTTTAAGGCAGGGGAGCTCTGGAAACACCATATATTTT. This chain uses TRBV28 with TRBJ1-3, with D perhaps matching TRBD1 (6 bases). V shed 2 bases and J shed 0 bases, with 11 bases lying between them. The CDR3 has 16 residues. Looked up from germline, CDR1 is MDHEN and CDR2 is SYDVKM.